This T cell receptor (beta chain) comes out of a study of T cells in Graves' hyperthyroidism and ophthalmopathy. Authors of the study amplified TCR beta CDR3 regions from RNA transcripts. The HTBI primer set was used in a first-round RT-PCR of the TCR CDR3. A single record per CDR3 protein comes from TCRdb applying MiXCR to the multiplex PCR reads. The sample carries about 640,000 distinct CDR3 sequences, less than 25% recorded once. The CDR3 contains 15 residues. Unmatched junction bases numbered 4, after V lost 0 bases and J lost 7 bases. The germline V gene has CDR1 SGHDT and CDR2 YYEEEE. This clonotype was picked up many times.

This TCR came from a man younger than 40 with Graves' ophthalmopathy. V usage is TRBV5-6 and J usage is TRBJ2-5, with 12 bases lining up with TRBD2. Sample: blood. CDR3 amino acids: CASSLGLAGVGTQYF. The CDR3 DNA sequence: TGTGCCAGCAGCTTGGGACTAGCGGGAGTCGGGACCCAGTACTTC.